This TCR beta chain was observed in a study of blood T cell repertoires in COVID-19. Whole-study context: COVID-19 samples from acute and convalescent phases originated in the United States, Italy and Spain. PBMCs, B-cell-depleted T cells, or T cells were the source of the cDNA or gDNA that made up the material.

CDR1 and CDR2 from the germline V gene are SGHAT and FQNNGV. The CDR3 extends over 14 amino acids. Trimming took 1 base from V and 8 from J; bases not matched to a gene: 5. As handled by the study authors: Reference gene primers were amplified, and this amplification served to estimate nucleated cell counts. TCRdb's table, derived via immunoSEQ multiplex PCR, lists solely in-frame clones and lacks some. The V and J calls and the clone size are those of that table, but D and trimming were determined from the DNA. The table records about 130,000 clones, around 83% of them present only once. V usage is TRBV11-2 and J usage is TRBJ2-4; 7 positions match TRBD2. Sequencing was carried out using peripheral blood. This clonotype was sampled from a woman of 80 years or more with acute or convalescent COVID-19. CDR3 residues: CASSLGAGRDIQYF. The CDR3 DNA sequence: TGTGCCAGCAGCTTAGGAGCGGGGCGGGACATTCAGTACTTC.